These T cell receptor beta chains were read from a single sample in a study of blood T cell repertoires in COVID-19. The repertoire was sequenced with immunoSEQ multiplex PCR; TCRdb's copy has only in-frame clones and lacks some. Among tens of thousands of clones listed, over 70% were seen once. The sample was peripheral blood. The receptors come from a man in his 60s with active COVID-19. Each CDR3 is given with its conserved first and last residue. The D gene is left open where the match is weak. Size is omitted from some rows. Given values are once, few, many or a class for expanded clones.

j_call: TRBJ2-7
d_call: -
cdr3_length: 14
v_call: TRBV27
clone_size: -
cdr3_aa: CASSLNTGSHEQYF
cdr3_nt: TGTGCCAGCAGTTTAAATACAGGTAGTCACGAGCAGTACTTC

j_call: TRBJ2-3
d_call: TRBD1
cdr3_length: 16
v_call: TRBV5-1
clone_size: once
cdr3_aa: CASSLMTGGGTDTQYF
cdr3_nt: TGCGCCAGCAGCTTGATGACAGGGGGCGGCACAGATACGCAGTATTTT

j_call: TRBJ1-2
d_call: TRBD1
cdr3_length: 15
v_call: TRBV3-1/TRBV3-2
clone_size: -
cdr3_aa: CASSQRGQGMGGYTF
cdr3_nt: TGTGCCAGCAGTCAGAGGGGACAGGGGATGGGCGGCTACACCTTC

j_call: TRBJ1-2
d_call: -
cdr3_length: 14
v_call: TRBV5-4
clone_size: few
cdr3_aa: CASTLLQGSYGYTF
cdr3_nt: TGTGCCAGCACCTTACTGCAGGGGAGCTATGGCTACACCTTC

j_call: TRBJ2-3
d_call: -
cdr3_length: 17
v_call: TRBV6-1
clone_size: -
cdr3_aa: CASSEAARVSPTDTQYF
cdr3_nt: TGTGCCAGCAGTGAAGCCGCTCGGGTGTCCCCCACAGATACGCAGTATTTT

j_call: TRBJ2-3
d_call: -
cdr3_length: 13
v_call: TRBV29-1
clone_size: -
cdr3_aa: CSVSGTTSDTQYF
cdr3_nt: TGCAGCGTTTCCGGGACAACCTCAGATACGCAGTATTTT

j_call: TRBJ2-5
d_call: TRBD1
cdr3_length: 13
v_call: TRBV28
clone_size: -
cdr3_aa: CASRGGQEETQYF
cdr3_nt: TGTGCCAGCAGAGGGGGACAGGAAGAGACCCAGTACTTC

j_call: TRBJ2-3
d_call: -
cdr3_length: 13
v_call: TRBV24-1
clone_size: -
cdr3_aa: CATRKHSGDTQYF
cdr3_nt: TGTGCCACCAGGAAACACTCGGGGGATACGCAGTATTTT

j_call: TRBJ2-1
d_call: -
cdr3_length: 11
v_call: TRBV28
clone_size: -
cdr3_aa: CASNLYREQFF
cdr3_nt: TGTGCCAGCAACCTCTACCGGGAGCAGTTCTTC

j_call: TRBJ2-1
d_call: -
cdr3_length: 16
v_call: TRBV7-3
clone_size: -
cdr3_aa: CASSQNGPGVSNEQFF
cdr3_nt: TGTGCCAGCAGCCAAAACGGCCCGGGAGTCAGCAATGAGCAGTTCTTC

j_call: TRBJ2-7
d_call: TRBD2
cdr3_length: 15
v_call: TRBV28
clone_size: -
cdr3_aa: CASIVAGGGSYEQYF
cdr3_nt: TGTGCCAGCATAGTGGCGGGAGGGGGTTCCTACGAGCAGTACTTC

j_call: TRBJ1-2
d_call: -
cdr3_length: 17
v_call: TRBV7-8
clone_size: -
cdr3_aa: CASSLAGVGRGLDGYTF
cdr3_nt: TGTGCCAGCAGCTTAGCAGGCGTAGGCAGGGGTCTCGATGGCTACACCTTC

j_call: TRBJ1-5
d_call: TRBD1
cdr3_length: 17
v_call: TRBV5-6
clone_size: -
cdr3_aa: CASSLGQGKVANQPQHF
cdr3_nt: TGTGCCAGCAGCTTGGGACAGGGAAAGGTAGCAAATCAGCCCCAGCATTTT

j_call: TRBJ2-2
d_call: -
cdr3_length: 15
v_call: TRBV9
clone_size: -
cdr3_aa: CASSGTDLNTGELFF
cdr3_nt: TGTGCCAGCAGCGGGACAGACCTGAACACCGGGGAGCTGTTTTTT

j_call: TRBJ2-7
d_call: -
cdr3_length: 14
v_call: TRBV7-2
clone_size: -
cdr3_aa: CASSFGSGRYEQYF
cdr3_nt: TGTGCCAGCAGCTTCGGTAGCGGACGCTACGAGCAGTACTTC

j_call: TRBJ2-1
d_call: -
cdr3_length: 18
v_call: TRBV9
clone_size: -
cdr3_aa: CASSVVPVGVSSYNEQFF
cdr3_nt: TGTGCCAGCAGCGTAGTCCCTGTAGGGGTTAGCTCCTACAATGAGCAGTTCTTC

j_call: TRBJ2-1
d_call: TRBD2
cdr3_length: 15
v_call: TRBV24-1
clone_size: -
cdr3_aa: CATSPGLAGWNEQFF
cdr3_nt: TGTGCCACCAGTCCGGGACTAGCGGGGTGGAATGAGCAGTTCTTC

j_call: TRBJ2-5
d_call: -
cdr3_length: 19
v_call: TRBV21-1
clone_size: -
cdr3_aa: CASSKVVGQGGEGGETQYF
cdr3_nt: TGTGCCAGCAGCAAAGTTGTGGGGCAGGGGGGCGAAGGAGGGGAGACCCAGTACTTC

j_call: TRBJ1-1
d_call: -
cdr3_length: 15
v_call: TRBV5-1
clone_size: -
cdr3_aa: CASSIGRGGYTEAFF
cdr3_nt: TGCGCCAGCAGCATCGGACGCGGGGGGTACACTGAAGCTTTCTTT

j_call: TRBJ2-6
d_call: -
cdr3_length: 15
v_call: TRBV11-2
clone_size: -
cdr3_aa: CASSLVNWGANVLTF
cdr3_nt: TGTGCCAGCAGCTTAGTTAACTGGGGGGCCAACGTCCTGACTTTC

j_call: TRBJ1-3
d_call: -
cdr3_length: 15
v_call: TRBV3-1/TRBV3-2
clone_size: -
cdr3_aa: CASSPGQLAGNTIYF
cdr3_nt: TGTGCCAGCAGCCCCGGACAGTTAGCTGGAAACACCATATATTTT

j_call: TRBJ2-1
d_call: -
cdr3_length: 14
v_call: TRBV24-1
clone_size: -
cdr3_aa: CATSGSNAYNEQFF
cdr3_nt: TGTGCCACCAGTGGTAGCAACGCTTACAATGAGCAGTTCTTC

j_call: TRBJ2-1
d_call: TRBD2
cdr3_length: 15
v_call: TRBV14
clone_size: -
cdr3_aa: CASSPTAGGGNEQFF
cdr3_nt: TGTGCCAGCAGCCCGACAGCGGGAGGAGGGAATGAGCAGTTCTTC

j_call: TRBJ1-6
d_call: -
cdr3_length: 18
v_call: TRBV3-1/TRBV3-2
clone_size: -
cdr3_aa: CASSATIPIIHHNSPLHF
cdr3_nt: TGTGCCAGCAGCGCTACTATTCCCATCATACATCATAATTCACCCCTCCACTTT

j_call: TRBJ2-5
d_call: -
cdr3_length: 14
v_call: TRBV7-7
clone_size: few
cdr3_aa: CASSSALGEETQYF
cdr3_nt: TGTGCTAGCAGCTCTGCCTTAGGAGAAGAGACCCAGTACTTC

j_call: TRBJ2-1
d_call: TRBD2
cdr3_length: 17
v_call: TRBV27
clone_size: -
cdr3_aa: CASSLATLAGVVDEQFF
cdr3_nt: TGTGCCAGCAGTTTAGCTACTCTAGCGGGAGTGGTGGATGAGCAGTTCTTC